This T cell receptor (beta chain) was captured in a study of blood T cell repertoires in COVID-19. Germline CDR1 reads MNHEY; CDR2 reads SVGAGI. The V end lost 4 bases, the J end lost 6 bases, and 13 bases lay between the germline ends. The CDR3 is made up of 15 amino acids. The data were produced by immunoSEQ multiplex PCR, yet TCRdb's version contains in-frame clones alone and is incomplete. This sample has tens of thousands of clones, with approximately 80% found just once. This TCR was recovered from a man older than 75 with active or convalescent COVID-19. The chain couples TRBV6-5 to TRBJ1-6; D is undetermined. The sample comprised peripheral blood. For the CDR3, the DNA is TGTGCCAGCAGTTGGGCAGAAAGATTTAATTCACCCCTCCACTTT. Translation: CASSWAERFNSPLHF.